Listed below are T cell receptor beta chains from one sample, sequenced in a study of cytomegalovirus exposure and HLA in healthy donors. Here immunoSEQ multiplex PCR was the method, and the copy in TCRdb shows in-frame clones only, minus some. Of 150,000 or so clones listed, around 65% were seen once; the top ten hold about 3%. The source material was PBMCs. The receptors stem from a woman in her twenties or thirties in good health and CMV-seropositive. Both conserved end residues are part of each CDR3. A D gene is named only where the DNA matches it firmly. Clone size is not always given. Where it is, it says once, few, many or a class for expanded clones.

>TRBJ2-1|TRBV5-1|-|TRBD1
CASSDPGQGANEQFF
TGCGCCAGCAGCGATCCGGGACAGGGGGCGAATGAGCAGTTCTTC
>TRBJ2-3|TRBV5-6|-|TRBD2
CASSLALRTSETTDTQYF
TGTGCCAGCAGCTTGGCCTTACGGACTAGCGAGACCACAGATACGCAGTATTTT
>TRBJ1-3|TRBV5-1|few|-
CASSLAGQGNTIYF
TGCGCCAGCAGCTTGGCAGGGCAAGGAAACACCATATATTTT
>TRBJ2-3|TRBV10-3|-|-
CAISLSLVTDTQYF
TGTGCCATCAGTCTCAGTCTCGTCACAGATACGCAGTATTTT
>TRBJ2-1|TRBV5-8|-|TRBD1
CASSLSVWTGDSSYNEQFF
TGTGCCAGCAGCTTGTCCGTGTGGACAGGGGATAGCTCCTACAATGAGCAGTTCTTC
>TRBJ1-1|TRBV5-6|-|TRBD1
CASTMTGSTTEAFF
TGTGCCAGCACTATGACAGGGTCAACAACTGAAGCTTTCTTT
>TRBJ1-4|TRBV6-5|-|TRBD1
CASSSRQGIVEKLFF
TGTGCCAGCAGTTCCCGACAGGGGATCGTTGAAAAACTGTTTTTT
>TRBJ1-3|TRBV2|-|-
CASSDKLAGNTIYF
TGTGCCAGCAGTGATAAACTTGCAGGGAACACCATATATTTT
>TRBJ2-3|TRBV4-2|-|TRBD1
CASSHDRGRVDTQYF
TGTGCCAGCAGCCACGATAGGGGGCGAGTAGATACGCAGTATTTT
>TRBJ1-1|TRBV2|-|-
CASMWGGNFGNTEAFF
TGTGCCAGCATGTGGGGTGGCAATTTCGGGAACACTGAAGCCTTCTTT
>TRBJ2-1|TRBV4-1|-|TRBD2
CASSLGKLAGGPFSYNEQFF
TGCGCCAGCAGCCTAGGAAAACTAGCGGGAGGGCCTTTTTCCTACAATGAGCAGTTCTTC
>TRBJ2-5|TRBV2|-|TRBD1
CASSVGTGGVETQYF
TGTGCCAGCAGTGTCGGGACAGGGGGCGTAGAGACCCAGTACTTC
>TRBJ1-1|TRBV29-1|-|-
CSVVGRGHTEAFF
TGCAGCGTTGTTGGGCGGGGGCATACTGAAGCTTTCTTT
>TRBJ2-7|TRBV5-1|-|TRBD1
CASSLSPGQGAYEQYF
TGCGCCAGCAGCCTATCACCGGGACAGGGGGCCTACGAGCAGTACTTC
>TRBJ1-2|TRBV28|-|-
CASSLGAANYGYTF
TGTGCCAGCAGTTTGGGGGCCGCTAACTATGGCTACACCTTC
>TRBJ2-3|TRBV19|few|TRBD1
CATRDRGTDTQYF
TGTGCCACTCGGGACAGGGGCACAGATACGCAGTATTTT
>TRBJ2-3|TRBV25-1|-|TRBD1
CASSGQGRADTQYF
TGTGCCAGCAGTGGACAGGGGAGAGCAGATACGCAGTATTTT
>TRBJ1-5|TRBV13|-|-
CASSFRDNNQPQHF
TGTGCCAGCAGCTTCCGGGACAACAATCAGCCCCAGCATTTT
>TRBJ1-4|TRBV18|-|-
CASSPQGRNEKLFF
TGTGCCAGCTCACCACAGGGGCGGAATGAAAAACTGTTTTTT
>TRBJ2-1|TRBV30|few|-
CAWSVGASVIF
TGTGCCTGGAGTGTGGGGGCTAGTGTGATCTTC
>TRBJ2-3|TRBV11-2|-|TRBD2
CASSSPLGWRGGDTQYF
TGTGCCAGCAGCTCGCCCCTCGGGTGGCGGGGGGGAGATACGCAGTATTTT
>TRBJ1-2|TRBV5-1|-|TRBD1
CASSLAGGYGYTF
TGCGCCAGCAGCTTGGCAGGGGGCTATGGCTACACCTTC
>TRBJ1-5|TRBV9|-|TRBD1
CASSGGCRQGSNRPQHF
TGTGCCAGCAGCGGGGGATGCCGACAGGGTAGCAATCGGCCCCAGCATTTT
>TRBJ2-3|TRBV30|-|-
CAWRSGTQNTDTQYF
TGTGCCTGGAGGAGCGGCACACAAAACACAGATACGCAGTATTTT
>TRBJ2-5|TRBV13|once|TRBD2
CASSVSQQLAGVETQYF
TGTGCCAGCAGCGTATCCCAACAACTAGCGGGGGTAGAGACCCAGTACTTC
>TRBJ1-2|TRBV18|-|-
CASSSAGTAYGYTF
TGTGCCAGCTCTTCGGCCGGGACTGCGTATGGCTACACCTTC
>TRBJ2-7|TRBV5-1|-|TRBD1
CASSSGQGSYEQYF
TGCGCCAGCAGCAGCGGACAGGGAAGCTACGAGCAGTACTTC
>TRBJ1-4|TRBV5-4|-|-
CASSPTAGPGEKLFF
TGTGCCAGCAGCCCCACAGCAGGACCGGGAGAAAAACTGTTTTTT
>TRBJ1-2|TRBV13|few|TRBD1
CASSSRTGAVYGYTF
TGTGCCAGCAGCTCCAGGACAGGGGCGGTCTATGGCTACACCTTC
>TRBJ1-1|TRBV6-1|few|-
CASSDGGRTEAFF
TGTGCCAGCAGTGACGGGGGTAGAACTGAAGCTTTCTTT
>TRBJ1-2|TRBV21-1|-|-
CASSKSHEGVGYTF
TGTGCCAGCAGCAAATCCCATGAAGGGGTCGGCTACACCTTC
>TRBJ2-1|TRBV10-2|-|TRBD2
CASSDGGAGNEQFF
TGCGCCAGCAGTGACGGGGGGGCGGGTAATGAGCAGTTCTTC
>TRBJ1-2|TRBV4-2|-|TRBD1
CASSQGGQGNYGYTF
TGTGCCAGCAGCCAGGGAGGACAGGGAAACTATGGCTACACCTTC
>TRBJ2-1|TRBV7-9|-|TRBD1
CASSLTGDYNEQFF
TGTGCCAGCAGCTTAACAGGGGATTACAATGAGCAGTTCTTC
>TRBJ1-5|TRBV29-1|-|TRBD1
CSAVLTGNSNQPQHF
TGCAGCGCTGTACTGACAGGGAATAGCAATCAGCCCCAGCATTTT
>TRBJ2-7|TRBV5-1|-|TRBD2
CASSLGGGDNYEQYF
TGCGCCAGCAGCTTAGGCGGGGGAGATAACTACGAGCAGTACTTC
>TRBJ2-7|TRBV27|-|TRBD1
CASSFRQGSDEQYF
TGTGCCAGCAGTTTTCGACAGGGGAGCGACGAGCAGTACTTC